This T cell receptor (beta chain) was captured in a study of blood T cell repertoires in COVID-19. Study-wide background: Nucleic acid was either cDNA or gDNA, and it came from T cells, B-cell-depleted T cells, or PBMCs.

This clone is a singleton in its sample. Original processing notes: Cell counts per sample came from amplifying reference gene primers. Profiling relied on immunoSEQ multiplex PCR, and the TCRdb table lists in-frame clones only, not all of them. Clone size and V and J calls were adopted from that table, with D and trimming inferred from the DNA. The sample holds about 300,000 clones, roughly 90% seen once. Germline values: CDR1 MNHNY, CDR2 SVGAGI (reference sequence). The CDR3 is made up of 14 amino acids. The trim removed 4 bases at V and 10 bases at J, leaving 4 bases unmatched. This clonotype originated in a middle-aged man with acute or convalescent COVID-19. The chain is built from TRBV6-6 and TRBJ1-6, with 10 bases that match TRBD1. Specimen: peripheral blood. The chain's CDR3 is CASSFRTGGSPLHF. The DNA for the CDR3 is TGTGCCAGCAGTTTTAGGACAGGGGGATCACCCCTCCACTTT.